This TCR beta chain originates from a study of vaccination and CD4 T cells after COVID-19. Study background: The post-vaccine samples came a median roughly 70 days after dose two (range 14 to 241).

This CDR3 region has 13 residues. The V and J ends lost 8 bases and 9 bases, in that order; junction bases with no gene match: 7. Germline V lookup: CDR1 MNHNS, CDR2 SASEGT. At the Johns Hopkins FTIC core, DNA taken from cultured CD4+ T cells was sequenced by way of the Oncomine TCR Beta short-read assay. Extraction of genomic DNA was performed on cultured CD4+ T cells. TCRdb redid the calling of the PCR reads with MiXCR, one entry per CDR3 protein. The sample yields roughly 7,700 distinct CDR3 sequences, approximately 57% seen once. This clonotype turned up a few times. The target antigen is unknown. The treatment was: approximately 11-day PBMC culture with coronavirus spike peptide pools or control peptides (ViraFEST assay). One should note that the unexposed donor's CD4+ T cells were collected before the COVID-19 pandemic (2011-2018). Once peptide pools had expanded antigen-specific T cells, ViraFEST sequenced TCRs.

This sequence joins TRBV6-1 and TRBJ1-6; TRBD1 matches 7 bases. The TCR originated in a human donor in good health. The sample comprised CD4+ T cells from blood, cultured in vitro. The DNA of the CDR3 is TGTGCCAGCTCAGACAGGGCAGGTTCACCCCTCCACTTT. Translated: CASSDRAGSPLHF.